The 29 T cell receptor beta chains listed next were all sequenced from one sample in a study of T-cell reconstitution after alpha-beta-depleted transplantation in children. This sample's TCRbeta library carried unique molecular identifier barcodes. TCRdb passed the PCR reads through MiXCR, listing each CDR3 protein once. The profile shows roughly 670,000 distinct CDR3 sequences, under 15% of them singletons. The sequenced sample was PBMCs, obtained before TCRalphabeta/CD19-depleted stem cell transplant. The receptors come from a girl aged 2 to 10 with congenital amegakaryocytic thrombocytopenia, due to receive a stem cell transplant.

This clonotype showed up many times. This chain links TRBV9 with TRBJ2-5; TRBD2 matches 13 bases. This CDR3 has 17 residues. Germline CDR1 reads SGDLS; CDR2 reads YYNGEE. V was pared by 3 bases and J by 1 base, with 6 bases of the junction left unmatched. The CDR3 loop reads CASSDLGTSGIQETQYF. CDR3 coding DNA: TGTGCCAGCAGCGACCTCGGGACTAGCGGGATCCAAGAGACCCAGTACTTC.

The rearrangement links TRBV12-3 or TRBV12-4 to TRBJ2-4; TRBD2 matches 11 bases. This CDR3 region has 17 residues. V lost 4 bases to trimming and J lost 3 bases; unmatched junction nucleotides: 8. The CDR3 spells CASSWTSGFLGKNIQYF. CDR3 bases: TGTGCCAGCAGTTGGACTAGCGGGTTTTTAGGCAAAAACATTCAGTACTTC.

The chain recombines TRBV28 with TRBJ2-2, with D hard to call. Germline V gene lookup returns CDR1 MDHEN and CDR2 SYDVKM. V lost 3 bases to trimming and J lost 1 base, with 15 bases between them. This CDR3 is 17 amino acids long. The CDR3 DNA reads TGTGCCAGCAGTTTGGCTAGGCTCCGAGAGAACACCGGGGAGCTGTTTTTT. This gives the protein CASSLARLRENTGELFF.

The chain joins TRBV20-1 to TRBJ2-1; the match to TRBD1 covers 11 bases. Per germline, CDR1 DFQATT and CDR2 SNEGSKA (reference sequence). CDR3 length equals 14 residues. V trimming: 0 bases; J trimming: 7 bases; junction bases outside the gene matches: 2. The CDR3 coding sequence is TGCAGTGCTAGAGATAGGGACAGGGGGAATGAGCAGTTCTTC. Translated: CSARDRDRGNEQFF.

The chain employs TRBV20-1 and TRBJ2-7; D is perhaps TRBD2 (6 bases). The CDR3 covers 13 residues. The V end lost 6 bases, the J end lost 2 bases, and 14 bases lay between the germline ends. The germline V gene has CDR1 DFQATT and CDR2 SNEGSKA (reference sequence). CDR3 bases: TGCAGTGCCCTAACCGCGGGACCCTACGAGCAGTACTTC. It codes for CSALTAGPYEQYF.

This clonotype was observed at least ten times. The V and J genes are TRBV5-1 and TRBJ2-3; D remains unclear. Germline V gene data show CDR1 as SGHRS and CDR2 as YFSETQ. The V end was cut by 4 bases, the J end by 2 bases, with 14 bases between. The length of the CDR3 is 15 residues. The chain's CDR3 is CASSPTRAVTDTQYF. The CDR3 nucleotides read TGCGCCAGCAGCCCTACCCGGGCCGTCACAGATACGCAGTATTTT.

This clonotype was counted many times. This chain uses TRBV5-1 with TRBJ2-1; D is possibly TRBD2 (6 bases). The germline V gene encodes CDR1 SGHRS and CDR2 YFSETQ. The CDR3 extends over 16 amino acids. Trimming took off 4 bases at V and 8 bases at J, with 22 bases between the two ends. CDR3 protein: CASSPLRDSIEDEQFF. The CDR3 coding sequence is TGCGCCAGCAGCCCTTTAAGGGACTCAATCGAGGATGAGCAGTTCTTC.

This clonotype occurred many times. J is TRBJ2-1 and V is TRBV20-1, with D perhaps assigned TRBD1 or TRBD2 (5 bases each). Germline lookup yields CDR1 DFQATT and CDR2 SNEGSKA (reference sequence). The CDR3 consists of 14 residues. V dropped 5 bases and J dropped 0 bases, with 11 bases sitting between them. CDR3 protein: CSAGTLPSYNEQFF. CDR3 coding DNA: TGCAGTGCTGGGACCTTGCCCTCCTACAATGAGCAGTTCTTC.

This clonotype has at least ten counts. This CDR3 is CSARPSPSDSYNEQFF. The CDR3 DNA reads TGCAGTGCTCGACCGTCCCCGAGCGACTCCTACAATGAGCAGTTCTTC. The chain has TRBV20-1 and TRBJ2-1; unclear D gene. This CDR3 spans 16 amino acids. CDR1 is DFQATT, CDR2 SNEGSKA, per germline (reference sequence). Trimming cost V 5 bases and J 0 bases, with 17 bases left between them.

V is TRBV4-1 and J is TRBJ2-1; weak D call: TRBD2 (6 bases). Germline assignment: CDR1 MGHRA and CDR2 YSYEKL. This CDR3 is built from 17 residues. V lost 2 bases to trimming and J lost 5 bases, with 19 bases between them. The CDR3 spells CASSQPRLRSGDNEQFF. The CDR3 DNA is TGCGCCAGCAGCCAACCCCGACTTCGGTCGGGGGACAATGAGCAGTTCTTC.

This clonotype was observed many times. The V gene is TRBV10-3, the J gene TRBJ2-7, with TRBD2 identical over 13 bases. CDR1 ENHRY and CDR2 SYGVKD come from the germline V gene. This CDR3 has 13 residues. V shed 4 bases, J shed 6 bases, and the junction held 0 bases outside the gene matches. The CDR3 nucleotides read TGTGCCATCAGTGGGACTAGCGGGAGCGAGCAGTACTTC. It specifies CAISGTSGSEQYF.

This clonotype occurred a few times. The V gene is TRBV29-1, the J gene TRBJ2-3; the D is unclear. Germline V CDR1 and CDR2: SQVTM, ANQGSEA. Trimming removed 2 bases from V and 3 bases from J, with 24 bases in between. The CDR3 spans 18 residues. The CDR3 here is CSVEMEPTSPPETDTQYF. CDR3 DNA sequence: TGCAGCGTTGAAATGGAGCCTACCAGCCCTCCTGAGACAGATACGCAGTATTTT.

This clonotype was picked up a small number of times. J is TRBJ1-5 and V is TRBV5-1; no clear D gene. Germline V gene data show CDR1 as SGHRS and CDR2 as YFSETQ. This CDR3 region has 16 residues. V lost 0 bases, J lost 0 bases, and 10 bases lay in between. In DNA form, the CDR3 reads TGCGCCAGCAGCTTGGCCGGCAGCCCTAGCAATCAGCCCCAGCATTTT. Amino acid sequence: CASSLAGSPSNQPQHF.

This clonotype was counted at least ten times. Here the CDR3 DNA reads TGCAGTGCTAGCGGGACTAGCCTGAATACGCAGTATTTT. As protein: CSASGTSLNTQYF. This chain uses TRBV20-1 with TRBJ2-3; TRBD2 aligns across 9 bases. Looked up from germline, CDR1 is DFQATT and CDR2 is SNEGSKA (reference sequence). The CDR3 extends over 13 amino acids. V shed 3 bases and J 7 bases; nucleotides not matched to a gene: 5.

This clonotype has at least ten counts. The chain is built from TRBV20-1 and TRBJ2-2; TRBD2 agrees at 7 bases. V lost 2 bases, J lost 4 bases, and 10 bases stayed unmatched. Germline V gives CDR1 DFQATT, CDR2 SNEGSKA (reference sequence). The CDR3 is made up of 16 amino acids. The CDR3 reads CSARRGGSPITGELFF. The CDR3 bases are TGCAGTGCTAGACGCGGGGGTTCTCCAATCACCGGGGAGCTGTTTTTT.

This clonotype occurred a few times. The V and J genes are TRBV30 and TRBJ2-1; possible D gene TRBD1, 5 bases. This CDR3 region has 11 residues. V lost 5 bases and J 6 bases, leaving 8 bases between the germline ends. Per germline, CDR1 GTSNPN and CDR2 SVGIG (reference sequence). CDR3 region: CAWQGSNEQFF. CDR3 bases: TGTGCCTGGCAGGGCAGCAATGAGCAGTTCTTC.

The chain uses TRBV6-1 and TRBJ1-6; 7 bases align to TRBD1. CDR1 and CDR2 from the germline V gene are MNHNS and SASEGT. The trim removed 4 bases at V and 2 bases at J, leaving 20 bases unmatched. The CDR3 length is 21 residues. CDR3 DNA sequence: TGTGCCAGCAGTGGCCGCGAGCGTGGGACAGTAACAACCCCCTATAATTCACCCCTCCACTTT. This codes for CASSGRERGTVTTPYNSPLHF.

In its sample, this clonotype was seen a few times. J is TRBJ2-1 and V is TRBV12-3 or TRBV12-4, with 9 bases lining up with TRBD2. V lost 6 bases and J lost 5; bases outside the gene matches: 14. The CDR3 length is 17 residues. The chain's CDR3 is CASSPRATGLANNEQFF. The DNA for the CDR3 is TGTGCCAGCAGCCCCCGGGCCACAGGACTAGCGAACAATGAGCAGTTCTTC.

V usage is TRBV7-9 and J usage is TRBJ2-1, with D possibly matching TRBD2 (6 bases). CDR3 length: 15 amino acids. Looked up from germline, CDR1 is SEHNR and CDR2 is FQNEAQ (reference sequence). V lost 8 bases and J lost 0, with 14 bases in between. The CDR3 protein is CASAGPTVSYNEQFF. DNA of the CDR3: TGTGCCAGCGCGGGACCAACAGTCTCCTACAATGAGCAGTTCTTC.

This clonotype showed up many times. CDR3 region: CSAKPFSFFSYNEQFF. CDR3 coding DNA: TGCAGTGCCAAACCCTTTTCTTTTTTTTCCTACAATGAGCAGTTCTTC. The rearrangement joins TRBV20-1 to TRBJ2-1, with D hard to call. CDR1 and CDR2 (germline): DFQATT, SNEGSKA (reference sequence). The CDR3 loop spans 16 amino acids. V lost 6 bases to trimming and J lost 1 base, with 19 bases between them.

This clonotype was found many times. The chain couples TRBV7-9 to TRBJ1-1; no clear D gene. The CDR3 consists of 14 residues. V was shortened by 3 bases and J by 2 bases, with 10 bases between the two germline ends. The V gene's germline CDR1 is SEHNR and CDR2 FQNEAQ (reference sequence). The chain's CDR3 is CASSFERSNTEAFF. CDR3 DNA: TGTGCCAGCAGCTTCGAACGTTCAAACACTGAAGCTTTCTTT.

The genes are TRBV15 and TRBJ2-1; 9 bases match TRBD2. Germline V gene sequence: CDR1 LNHNV, CDR2 YYDKDF (reference sequence). V lost 8 bases, J lost 6 bases, and 5 bases stayed unmatched. This CDR3 is 13 amino acids long. CDR3 coding DNA: TGTGCCACCGTAGCGGGAGATACCAATGAGCAGTTCTTC. Protein sequence: CATVAGDTNEQFF.

This clonotype was counted at least ten times. The V call is TRBV25-1, the J call TRBJ2-3, with 7 bases identical to TRBD2. J was trimmed by 0 bases and V by 6 bases; bases with no gene match: 15. Germline V lookup: CDR1 MGHDK, CDR2 SYGVNS. The CDR3 covers 18 residues. The CDR3 sequence: CASSRLPWSGESTDTQYF. CDR3 in DNA: TGTGCCAGCAGCCGCCTTCCGTGGAGCGGGGAAAGCACAGATACGCAGTATTTT.

The rearrangement joins TRBV5-1 to TRBJ2-7; D is unresolved. This CDR3 has 12 residues. Trimming pared 0 bases from V and 5 bases from J, leaving 6 bases between. Germline-derived CDR1 and CDR2 are SGHRS and YFSETQ. The DNA of the CDR3 is TGCGCCAGCAGCTTGGCGCGGAACGAGCAGTACTTC. It codes for CASSLARNEQYF.

This clonotype turned up a few times. The rearrangement uses TRBV18 and TRBJ2-2; 7 bases align to TRBD1. The CDR3 length is 17 residues. The V and J ends lost 3 bases and 4 bases, in that order; junction bases with no gene match: 11. Germline CDR1 reads KGHSH; CDR2 reads LQKENI. The CDR3 loop reads CASSPWRTGPSTGELFF. The CDR3 region has the DNA TGTGCCAGCTCACCCTGGCGGACAGGACCTTCCACCGGGGAGCTGTTTTTT.

In its sample, this clonotype was seen many times. V usage is TRBV14 and J usage is TRBJ2-7, with TRBD2 matching over 7 bases. V was clipped by 1 base and J by 4 bases; unmatched bases: 7. CDR3 size: 15 residues. Germline CDR1 and CDR2: SGHDN and FVKESK. CDR3 DNA sequence: TGTGCCAGCAGCCAAGGGAGCGGGACCGGTTACGAGCAGTACTTC. It encodes CASSQGSGTGYEQYF.

This clonotype was seen ten or more times. This sequence joins TRBV28 and TRBJ2-7; D is perhaps TRBD1 (5 bases). The length of the CDR3 is 18 residues. The V gene lost 8 bases and the J gene lost 3 bases, with 29 bases spanning the gap. Germline CDR1 is MDHEN and CDR2 is SYDVKM. Here the CDR3 reads CASLGQARGPLKRYEQYF. The CDR3 bases are TGTGCCAGCTTGGGGCAGGCCAGAGGTCCCCTTAAGCGCTACGAGCAGTACTTC.

This clonotype was picked up many times. The chain couples TRBV20-1 to TRBJ2-1, with D unresolved. CDR3 length: 15 amino acids. V lost 6 bases to trimming and J lost 4 bases, with 19 bases between them. In germline, CDR1 is DFQATT, CDR2 SNEGSKA (reference sequence). The chain's CDR3 is CSASSALETYNEQFF. For the CDR3, the DNA is TGCAGTGCCTCCTCGGCCCTAGAAACTTACAATGAGCAGTTCTTC.

This clonotype was detected only a few times. The chain joins TRBV19 to TRBJ2-5; no clear D gene. Trimming shortened V by 5 bases and J by 1 base, and 11 bases separated the two germline ends. This CDR3 comprises 14 residues. Germline loops: CDR1 LNHDA, CDR2 SQIVND (reference sequence). The CDR3 DNA sequence: TGTGCCAGTAGTCCTACGACACTCCAAGAGACCCAGTACTTC. Protein product: CASSPTTLQETQYF.